The subject of this entry is one T cell receptor (beta chain). Its antigen remains unidentified. The data were taken from a study of T cell responses to AZD1222 COVID-19 vaccine. Study-wide results and caveats: Recipients of two AZD1222 doses showed rising Spike-specific TCR breadth and depth. In all cases, repertoires were sampled only after the peak T cell response. In the spike-specific TCR repertoire, nearly half reportedly target unmutated variant regions. Donors, mostly white British, included more females; clonal diversity was possibly underestimated.

Clones were sequenced by immunoSEQ multiplex PCR, and TCRdb holds only the in-frame ones, with some missing. The table includes about 100,000 clones, around nine tenths detected once. The TCR comes from an adult in good health. Sequencing used peripheral blood, obtained on day 0 of AZD1222 vaccination.

This CDR3 reads CATSAGDTEAFF. The CDR3 region has the DNA TGTGCCACCAGTGCAGGGGACACTGAAGCTTTCTTT. This chain links TRBV24-1 with TRBJ1-1; D is perhaps TRBD1 (6 bases). This CDR3 comprises 12 residues. The V and J ends lost 5 bases and 3 bases respectively, with 6 bases between them. CDR1 and CDR2 (germline): KGHDR, SFDVKD.